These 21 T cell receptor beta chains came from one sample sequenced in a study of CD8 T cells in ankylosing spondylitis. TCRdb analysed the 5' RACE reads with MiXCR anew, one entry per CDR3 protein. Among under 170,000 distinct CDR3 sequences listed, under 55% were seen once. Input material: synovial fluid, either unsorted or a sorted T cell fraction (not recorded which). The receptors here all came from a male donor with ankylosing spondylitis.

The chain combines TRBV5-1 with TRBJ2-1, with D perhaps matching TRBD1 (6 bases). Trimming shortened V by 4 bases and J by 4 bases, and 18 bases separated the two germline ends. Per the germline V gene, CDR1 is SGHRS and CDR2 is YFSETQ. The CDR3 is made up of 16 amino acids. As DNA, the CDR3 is TGCGCCAGCAGCGTTTGGGGGCCCATCCTATACAATGAGCAGTTCTTC. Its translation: CASSVWGPILYNEQFF.

The CDR3 loop is CASSLEGLAGEYEQYF. The CDR3 DNA reads TGCGCCAGCAGCTTGGAAGGACTAGCGGGAGAGTACGAGCAGTACTTC. V gene TRBV5-1 combines with J gene TRBJ2-7, with 13 bases lining up with TRBD2. In germline, CDR1 is SGHRS, CDR2 YFSETQ. Trimming removed 0 bases from V and 4 bases from J; junction bases left unmatched: 4. The CDR3 has 16 amino acids.

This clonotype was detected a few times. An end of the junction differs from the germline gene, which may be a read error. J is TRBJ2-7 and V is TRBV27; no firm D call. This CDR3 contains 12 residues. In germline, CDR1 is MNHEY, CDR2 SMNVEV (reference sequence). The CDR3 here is CASSPAGVHLLF. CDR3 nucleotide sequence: TGTGCCAGCAGCCCGGCAGGTGTCCACCTTCTTTTC.

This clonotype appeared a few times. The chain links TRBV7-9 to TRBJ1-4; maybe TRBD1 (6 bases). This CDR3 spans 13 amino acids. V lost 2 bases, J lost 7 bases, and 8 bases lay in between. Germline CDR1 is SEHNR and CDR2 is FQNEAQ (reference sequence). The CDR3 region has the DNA TGTGCCAGCAGCTTAACAGGGTCTGAAAAACTGTTTTTT. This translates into CASSLTGSEKLFF.

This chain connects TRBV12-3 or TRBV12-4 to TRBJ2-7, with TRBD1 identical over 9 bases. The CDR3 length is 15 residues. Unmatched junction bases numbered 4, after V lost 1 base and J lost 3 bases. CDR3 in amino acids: CASSLGGTGFYEQYF. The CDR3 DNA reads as TGTGCCAGCAGTTTAGGTGGGACAGGGTTCTACGAGCAGTACTTC.

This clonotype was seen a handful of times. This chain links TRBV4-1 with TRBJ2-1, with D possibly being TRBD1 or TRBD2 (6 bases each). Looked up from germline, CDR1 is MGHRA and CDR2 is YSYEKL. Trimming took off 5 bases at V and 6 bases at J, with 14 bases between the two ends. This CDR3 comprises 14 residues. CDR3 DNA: TGCGCCAGCAGCTCACTAGCAGGGGCCAATGAGCAGTTCTTC. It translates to CASSSLAGANEQFF.

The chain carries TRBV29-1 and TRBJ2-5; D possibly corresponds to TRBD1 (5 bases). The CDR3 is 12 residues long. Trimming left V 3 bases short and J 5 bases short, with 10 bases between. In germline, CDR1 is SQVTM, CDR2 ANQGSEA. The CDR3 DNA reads TGCAGCGTTGAGCAGGGAACGGAGACCCAGTACTTC. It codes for CSVEQGTETQYF.

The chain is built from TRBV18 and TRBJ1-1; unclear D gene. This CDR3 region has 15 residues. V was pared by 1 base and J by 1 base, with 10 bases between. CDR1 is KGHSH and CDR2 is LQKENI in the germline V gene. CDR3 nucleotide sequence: TGTGCCAGCTCACCACGAGATGACAAGAACACTGAAGCTTTCTTT. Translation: CASSPRDDKNTEAFF.

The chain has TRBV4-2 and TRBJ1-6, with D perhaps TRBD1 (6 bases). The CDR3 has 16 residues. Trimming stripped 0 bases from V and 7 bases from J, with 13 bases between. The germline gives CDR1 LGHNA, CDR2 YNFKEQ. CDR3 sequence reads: CASSQDPGHLNSPLHF. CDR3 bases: TGTGCCAGCAGCCAAGATCCGGGACACTTAAATTCACCCCTCCACTTT.

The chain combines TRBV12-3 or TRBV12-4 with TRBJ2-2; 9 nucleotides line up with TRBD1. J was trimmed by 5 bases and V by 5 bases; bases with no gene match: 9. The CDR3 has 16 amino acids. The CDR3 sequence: CASSPETGGTTGELFF. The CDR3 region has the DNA TGTGCCAGCAGTCCCGAGACAGGGGGAACTACCGGGGAGCTGTTTTTT.

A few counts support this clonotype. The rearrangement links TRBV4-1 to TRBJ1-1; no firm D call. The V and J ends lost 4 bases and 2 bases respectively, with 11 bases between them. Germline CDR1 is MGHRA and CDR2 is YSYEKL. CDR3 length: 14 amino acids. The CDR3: CASSPPLGNTEAFF. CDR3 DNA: TGCGCCAGCAGCCCCCCCCTGGGAAACACTGAAGCTTTCTTT.

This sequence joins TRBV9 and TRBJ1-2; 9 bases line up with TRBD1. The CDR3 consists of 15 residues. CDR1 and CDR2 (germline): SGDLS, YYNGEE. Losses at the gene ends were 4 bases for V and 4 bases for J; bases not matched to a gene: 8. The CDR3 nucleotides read TGTGCCAGCAGCCCCAACAGGGGGCTCGTCTATGGCTACACCTTC. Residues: CASSPNRGLVYGYTF. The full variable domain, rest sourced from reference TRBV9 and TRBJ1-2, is DSGVTQTPKHLITATGQRVTLRCSPRSGDLSVYWYQQSLDQGLQFLIQYYNGEERAKGNILERFSAQQFPDLHSELNLSSLELGDSALYFCASSPNRGLVYGYTFGSGTRLTVV.

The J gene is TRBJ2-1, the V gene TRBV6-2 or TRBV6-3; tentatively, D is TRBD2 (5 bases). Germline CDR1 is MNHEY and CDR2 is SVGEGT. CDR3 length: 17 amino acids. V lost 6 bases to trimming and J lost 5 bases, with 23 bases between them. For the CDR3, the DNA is TGTGCCAGCAGCCGCGGTTCGGGGATAAGTTACCACAATGAGCAGTTCTTC. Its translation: CASSRGSGISYHNEQFF.

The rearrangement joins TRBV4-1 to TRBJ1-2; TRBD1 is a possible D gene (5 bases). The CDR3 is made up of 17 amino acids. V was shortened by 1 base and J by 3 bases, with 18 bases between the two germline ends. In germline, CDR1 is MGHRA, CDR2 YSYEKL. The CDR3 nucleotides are TGCGCCAGCAGCCAAGCGAGACAGCTACTCAATTACTATGGCTACACCTTC. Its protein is CASSQARQLLNYYGYTF.

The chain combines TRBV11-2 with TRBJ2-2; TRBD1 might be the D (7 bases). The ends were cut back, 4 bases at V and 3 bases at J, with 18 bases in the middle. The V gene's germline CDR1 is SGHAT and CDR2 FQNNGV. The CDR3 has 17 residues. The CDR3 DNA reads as TGTGCCAGCAGCTCCGGCGGTACAGGGGACTACACCGGGGAGCTGTTTTTT. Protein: CASSSGGTGDYTGELFF.

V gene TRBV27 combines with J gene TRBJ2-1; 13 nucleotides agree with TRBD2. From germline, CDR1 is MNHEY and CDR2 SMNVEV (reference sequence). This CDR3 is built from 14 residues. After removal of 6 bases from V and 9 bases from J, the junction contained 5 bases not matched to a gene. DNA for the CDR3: TGTGCCAGCAGCCCCCGGACTAGCGGGGGTGAGCAGTTCTTC. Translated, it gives CASSPRTSGGEQFF.

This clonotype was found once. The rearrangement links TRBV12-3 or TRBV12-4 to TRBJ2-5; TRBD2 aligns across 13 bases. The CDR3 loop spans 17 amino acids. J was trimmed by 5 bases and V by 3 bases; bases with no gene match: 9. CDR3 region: CASSLKLAGGPGETQYF. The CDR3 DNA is TGTGCCAGCAGTTTGAAACTAGCGGGAGGGCCGGGGGAGACCCAGTACTTC.

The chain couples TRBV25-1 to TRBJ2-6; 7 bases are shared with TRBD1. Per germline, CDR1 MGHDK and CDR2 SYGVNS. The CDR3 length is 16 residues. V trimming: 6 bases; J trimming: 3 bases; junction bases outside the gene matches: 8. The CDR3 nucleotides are TGTGCCAGCAGCAGCGACAGGGTCAGTGGGGCCAACGTCCTGACTTTC. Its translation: CASSSDRVSGANVLTF.

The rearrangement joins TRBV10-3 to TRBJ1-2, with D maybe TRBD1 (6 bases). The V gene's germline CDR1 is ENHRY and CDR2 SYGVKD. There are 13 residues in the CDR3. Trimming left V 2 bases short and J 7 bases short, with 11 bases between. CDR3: CAISEPHRAGYTF. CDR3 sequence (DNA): TGTGCCATCAGTGAGCCTCACAGGGCTGGCTACACCTTC.

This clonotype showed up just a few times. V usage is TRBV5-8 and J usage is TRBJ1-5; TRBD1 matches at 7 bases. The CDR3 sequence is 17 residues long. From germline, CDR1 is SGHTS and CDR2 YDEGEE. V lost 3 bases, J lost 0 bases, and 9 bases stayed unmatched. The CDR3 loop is CASSSPRQGYSNQPQHF. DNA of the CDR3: TGTGCCAGCAGCTCCCCCCGACAGGGATATAGCAATCAGCCCCAGCATTTT.

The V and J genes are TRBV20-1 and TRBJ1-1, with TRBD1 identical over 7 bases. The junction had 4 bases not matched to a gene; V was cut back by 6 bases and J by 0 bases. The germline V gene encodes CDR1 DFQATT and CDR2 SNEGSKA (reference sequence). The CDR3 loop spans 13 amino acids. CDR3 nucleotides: TGCAGTGCGGGACAGTATATGAACACTGAAGCTTTCTTT. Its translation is CSAGQYMNTEAFF.